Listed below are T cell receptor beta chains from one sample, sequenced in a study of blood T cell repertoires in COVID-19. Profiling relied on immunoSEQ multiplex PCR, and the TCRdb table lists in-frame clones only, not all of them. The table includes more than 45,000 clones, about 90% detected once. The sample taken for sequencing was peripheral blood. The receptor source for this set is a man between 65 and 85 years old with active COVID-19. The CDR3 runs from the conserved cysteine through the conserved F or W. The D gene is left open where the match is weak. Clone size, where shown, is once, few, many, or a class for clones that have expanded.

d_call	v_call	j_call	clone_size	cdr3_aa	cdr3_nt
NA	TRBV5-1	TRBJ1-1	NA	CASSLASRNVNTEAFF	TGCGCCAGCAGCTTGGCATCTAGGAATGTTAACACTGAAGCTTTCTTT
NA	TRBV4-3	TRBJ2-1	NA	CASSQAWTGVYNEQFF	TGCGCCAGCAGCCAAGCTTGGACGGGGGTATACAATGAGCAGTTCTTC
TRBD2	TRBV11-2	TRBJ2-1	NA	CASSLDLGGGYNEQFF	TGTGCCAGCAGCTTAGATTTGGGGGGGGGATACAATGAGCAGTTCTTC
NA	TRBV20-1	TRBJ1-6	NA	CSASERANSPLHF	TGCAGTGCTAGTGAGAGGGCCAATTCACCCCTCCACTTT
NA	TRBV30	TRBJ2-7	NA	CAWTTAYEQYF	TGTGCCTGGACAACTGCCTACGAGCAGTACTTC
NA	TRBV5-1	TRBJ1-2	NA	CASSLSGPPAPGYTF	TGCGCCAGCAGCCTATCAGGGCCCCCAGCTCCGGGCTACACCTTC
TRBD1	TRBV30	TRBJ2-7	NA	CAWSYGQAYEQYF	TGTGCCTGGAGCTATGGACAGGCCTACGAGCAGTACTTC
TRBD1	TRBV19	TRBJ1-5	NA	CATAPGQGNQPQHF	TGTGCCACAGCACCGGGACAGGGTAATCAGCCCCAGCATTTT
TRBD2	TRBV7-2	TRBJ2-1	NA	CASSGTSGGAKGNEQFF	TGTGCCAGCAGTGGGACTAGCGGGGGGGCTAAGGGTAATGAGCAGTTCTTC
NA	TRBV30	TRBJ1-2	NA	CAWSVLGGAGYTF	TGTGCCTGGAGTGTACTCGGAGGTGCTGGCTACACCTTC
NA	TRBV18	TRBJ1-3	once	CASSPSRENTIYF	TGTGCCAGCTCACCATCCAGGGAAAACACCATATATTTT
NA	TRBV6-2/TRBV6-3	TRBJ1-2	NA	CASSPPAGREWSAYGYTF	TGTGCCAGCAGTCCCCCGGCGGGAAGGGAATGGTCGGCGTATGGCTACACCTTC
NA	TRBV7-2	TRBJ1-6	NA	CASSPLSGSPLHF	TGTGCCAGCAGCCCCCTCTCAGGTTCACCCCTCCACTTT
NA	TRBV30	TRBJ1-2	NA	CAWKGGTYGYTF	TGTGCCTGGAAAGGAGGGACCTATGGCTACACCTTC
TRBD2	TRBV18	TRBJ2-3	NA	CASSPLTSGLSTDTQYF	TGTGCCAGCTCACCACTGACTAGCGGACTTAGCACAGATACGCAGTATTTT
TRBD1	TRBV27	TRBJ2-5	NA	CASSLTGGKETQYF	TGTGCCAGCAGTTTGACAGGGGGCAAAGAGACCCAGTACTTC
TRBD2	TRBV5-1	TRBJ2-1	NA	CASSLTASGDYPYNEQFF	TGCGCCAGCAGCTTGACGGCTAGCGGGGACTATCCCTACAATGAGCAGTTCTTC
NA	TRBV14	TRBJ1-5	NA	CASRLKGPSNQPQHF	TGTGCCAGCAGACTAAAGGGGCCGAGCAATCAGCCCCAGCATTTT
TRBD1	TRBV19	TRBJ2-5	NA	CASQKGALQETQYF	TGTGCCAGTCAAAAGGGGGCCCTACAAGAGACCCAGTACTTC
NA	TRBV25-1	TRBJ2-7	NA	CASSSDSSYEQYF	TGTGCCAGCAGTTCCGACAGCTCCTACGAGCAGTACTTC
TRBD1	TRBV6-5	TRBJ1-5	NA	CASILEGGGNQPQHF	TGTGCCAGCATCTTAGAAGGGGGCGGCAATCAGCCCCAGCATTTT
NA	TRBV29-1	TRBJ1-2	NA	CSVSGQPGSSGYTF	TGCAGCGTCTCCGGACAGCCCGGGTCCTCTGGCTACACCTTC
TRBD1	TRBV6-5	TRBJ1-2	NA	CASSYSDRDYGYTF	TGTGCCAGCAGTTACTCGGACAGGGACTATGGCTACACCTTC
TRBD1	TRBV18	TRBJ1-2	NA	CASSPLTGDGYTF	TGTGCCAGCTCACCGTTGACAGGGGATGGCTACACCTTC
TRBD1	TRBV11-2	TRBJ2-7	NA	CASSSPGQGAYEQYF	TGTGCCAGCAGCTCCCCGGGACAGGGGGCCTACGAGCAGTACTTC
TRBD1	TRBV3-1/TRBV3-2	TRBJ2-2	NA	CASRLPGQTNTGELFF	TGTGCCAGCAGACTCCCGGGACAGACGAACACCGGGGAGCTGTTTTTT
NA	TRBV2	TRBJ1-2	NA	CASTRSWDGGADGYTF	TGTGCCAGCACCAGGTCCTGGGATGGAGGCGCGGATGGCTACACCTTC
TRBD1	TRBV2	TRBJ1-6	NA	CASSEDRGKGSPLHF	TGTGCCAGCAGTGAAGACAGGGGCAAAGGGTCACCCCTCCACTTT
NA	TRBV19	TRBJ1-5	NA	CASSWRTGDQPQHF	TGTGCCAGTAGTTGGAGAACCGGAGATCAGCCCCAGCATTTT
TRBD1	TRBV3-1/TRBV3-2	TRBJ1-5	NA	CASSQAGGGNQPQHF	TGTGCCAGCAGCCAAGCAGGGGGCGGCAATCAGCCCCAGCATTTT
NA	TRBV4-1	TRBJ1-6	NA	CASRPGQQLSYNSPLHF	TGCGCCAGCAGGCCCGGACAGCAACTCTCCTATAATTCACCCCTCCACTTT
NA	TRBV2	TRBJ1-5	NA	CASSELRGPQPQHF	TGTGCCAGCAGTGAACTTCGGGGTCCTCAGCCCCAGCATTTT
TRBD1	TRBV4-2	TRBJ1-4	NA	CASSQEGPRQGREKLFF	TGTGCCAGCAGCCAAGAGGGGCCGCGACAGGGAAGGGAAAAACTGTTTTTT
TRBD2	TRBV6-2/TRBV6-3	TRBJ2-5	NA	CASSFQAGGQETQYF	TGTGCCAGCAGTTTCCAAGCGGGGGGGCAAGAGACCCAGTACTTC
NA	TRBV18	TRBJ1-2	NA	CASSPAGNYGYTF	TGTGCCAGCTCACCGGCAGGGAACTATGGCTACACCTTC
NA	TRBV7-2	TRBJ1-2	NA	CASSLGAGSNYGYTF	TGTGCCAGCAGCTTAGGGGCGGGATCGAACTATGGCTACACCTTC
TRBD1	TRBV6-2/TRBV6-3	TRBJ2-7	NA	CASSTAGQGPNEQYF	TGTGCCAGCAGTACCGCGGGACAGGGTCCCAACGAGCAGTACTTC
TRBD1	TRBV24-1	TRBJ1-4	once	CATSDSGQGNEKLFF	TGTGCCACCAGTGATTCGGGACAGGGTAATGAAAAACTGTTTTTT
NA	TRBV11-2	TRBJ1-6	NA	CASSSQGSGSPLHF	TGTGCCAGCAGCTCACAGGGTTCAGGGTCACCCCTCCACTTT
NA	TRBV7-2	TRBJ1-1	NA	CASSLPHRTEAFF	TGTGCCAGCAGCCTCCCGCACAGGACTGAAGCTTTCTTT